This T cell receptor (beta chain) was observed in a study of T cell changes during pregnancy in multiple sclerosis. The method was immunoSEQ multiplex PCR; TCRdb's version includes in-frame clones alone and lacks a portion of them. Among 20,000 to 25,000 clones, approximately 90% were seen once, and the ten largest hold 0.55% to 0.8%. The CDR3 has 13 amino acids. Per germline, CDR1 LGHNA and CDR2 YSLEER. The germline V and J ends were trimmed by 0 bases and 8 bases, with 5 bases remaining between them. The V call is TRBV4-3, the J call TRBJ1-6, with D possibly TRBD1 on 5 matching bases. The material was CD4+ T cells from peripheral blood mononuclear cells, obtained in the third trimester of pregnancy. This sequence was found in a female donor with multiple sclerosis, enrolled in a pregnancy study. Written as DNA, the CDR3 is TGCGCCAGCAGCCAAGAAGGGGATTCACCCCTCCACTTT. Its translation: CASSQEGDSPLHF.